This entry describes one TCR beta chain. The same CDR3 arises from other DNA sequences in this sample as well. CDR3 length: 14 amino acids. The V end lost 0 bases, the J end lost 5 bases, and 11 bases lay between the germline ends. CDR1 and CDR2 (germline): SGHRS, YFSETQ. In the authors' workflow: Counts of nucleated cells, estimated from reference gene primer amplification, were obtained. The data were produced by immunoSEQ multiplex PCR, yet TCRdb's version contains in-frame clones alone and is incomplete. That table gives V, J and clone size, and the DNA gave D and trimming. The data show approximately 150,000 clones, more than 75% seen once. This specimen comes from a study of blood T cell repertoires in COVID-19. Study-wide background: Sources were T cells, B-cell-depleted T cells, or PBMCs; the material itself was cDNA or gDNA.

The chain couples TRBV5-1 to TRBJ2-5, with D perhaps matching TRBD2 (6 bases). The sequence derives from a man in his forties with acute or convalescent COVID-19. The specimen was peripheral blood. The DNA for the CDR3 is TGCGCCAGCAGCTTGGATAGTCGGGGGGAGACCCAGTACTTC. Its protein product is CASSLDSRGETQYF.